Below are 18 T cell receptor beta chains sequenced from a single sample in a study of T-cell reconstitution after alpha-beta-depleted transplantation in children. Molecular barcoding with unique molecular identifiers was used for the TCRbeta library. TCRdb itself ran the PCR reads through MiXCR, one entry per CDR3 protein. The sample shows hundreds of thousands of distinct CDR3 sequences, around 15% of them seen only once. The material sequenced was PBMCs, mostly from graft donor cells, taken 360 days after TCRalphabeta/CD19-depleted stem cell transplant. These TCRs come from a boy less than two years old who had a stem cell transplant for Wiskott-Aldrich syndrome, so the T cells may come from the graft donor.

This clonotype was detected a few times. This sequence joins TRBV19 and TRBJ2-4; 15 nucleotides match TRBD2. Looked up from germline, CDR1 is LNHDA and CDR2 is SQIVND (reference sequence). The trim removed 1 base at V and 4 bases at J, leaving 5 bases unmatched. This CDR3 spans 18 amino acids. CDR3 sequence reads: CASSIGTSGRAPKNIQYF. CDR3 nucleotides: TGTGCCAGTAGTATAGGGACTAGCGGGAGGGCGCCTAAAAACATTCAGTACTTC.

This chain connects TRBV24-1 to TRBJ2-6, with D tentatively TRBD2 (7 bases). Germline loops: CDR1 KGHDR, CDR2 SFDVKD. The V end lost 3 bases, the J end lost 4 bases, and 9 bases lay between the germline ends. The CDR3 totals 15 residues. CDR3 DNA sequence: TGTGCCACCAGTGATGGGGGGGCCGGGGCCAACGTCCTGACTTTC. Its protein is CATSDGGAGANVLTF.

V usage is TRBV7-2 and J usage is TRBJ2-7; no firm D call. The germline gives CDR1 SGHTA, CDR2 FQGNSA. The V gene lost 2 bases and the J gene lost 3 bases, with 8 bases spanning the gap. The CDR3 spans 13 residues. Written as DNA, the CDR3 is TGTGCCAGCAGCTTACGGATCGGCTACGAGCAGTACTTC. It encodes CASSLRIGYEQYF.

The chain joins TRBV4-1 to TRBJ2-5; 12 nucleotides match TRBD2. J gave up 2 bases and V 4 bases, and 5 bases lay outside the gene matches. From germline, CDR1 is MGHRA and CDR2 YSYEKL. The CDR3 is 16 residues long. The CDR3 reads CASSRLAGGRQETQYF. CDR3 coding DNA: TGCGCCAGCAGCCGCCTAGCGGGGGGGCGTCAAGAGACCCAGTACTTC.

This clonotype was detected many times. CDR3 sequence (DNA): TGTGCCAGCAGTTCGGTGGGAGATACGAATGAGCAGTTCTTC. Protein sequence: CASSSVGDTNEQFF. The chain recombines TRBV27 with TRBJ2-1; D possibly corresponds to TRBD2 (5 bases). Germline V gene sequence: CDR1 MNHEY, CDR2 SMNVEV (reference sequence). There are 14 residues in the CDR3. V gave up 4 bases and J gave up 7 bases, with 14 bases separating them.

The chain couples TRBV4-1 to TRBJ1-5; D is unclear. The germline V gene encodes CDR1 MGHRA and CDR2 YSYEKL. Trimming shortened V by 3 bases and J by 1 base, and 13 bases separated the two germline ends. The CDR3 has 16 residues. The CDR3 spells CASSHFEGGSNQPQHF. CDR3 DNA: TGCGCCAGCAGCCATTTCGAGGGAGGAAGCAATCAGCCCCAGCATTTT.

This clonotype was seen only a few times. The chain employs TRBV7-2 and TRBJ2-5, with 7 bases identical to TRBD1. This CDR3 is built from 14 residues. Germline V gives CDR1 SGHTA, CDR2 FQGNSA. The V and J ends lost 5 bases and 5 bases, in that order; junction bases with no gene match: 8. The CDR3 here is CASSISGGQETQYF. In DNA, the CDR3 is TGTGCCAGCAGCATCTCAGGGGGTCAGGAGACCCAGTACTTC. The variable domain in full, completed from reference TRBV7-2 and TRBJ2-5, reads GAGVSQSPSNKVTEKGKDVELRCDPISGHTALYWYRQSLGQGLEFLIYFQGNSAPDKSGLPSDRFSAERTGGSVSTLTIQRTQQEDSAVYLCASSISGGQETQYFGPGTRLLVL.

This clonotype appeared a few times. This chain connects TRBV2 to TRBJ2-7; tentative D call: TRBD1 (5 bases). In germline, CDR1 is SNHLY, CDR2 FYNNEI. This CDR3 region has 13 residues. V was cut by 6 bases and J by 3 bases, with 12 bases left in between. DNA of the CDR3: TGTGCCAGCAGACCAGGGTCGGGCTACGAGCAGTACTTC. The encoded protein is CASRPGSGYEQYF.

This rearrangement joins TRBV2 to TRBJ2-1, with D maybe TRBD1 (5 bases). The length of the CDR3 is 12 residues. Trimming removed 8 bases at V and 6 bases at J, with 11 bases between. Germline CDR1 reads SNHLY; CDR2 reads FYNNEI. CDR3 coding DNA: TGTGCCAGCGGCCGACAGATCAATGAGCAGTTCTTC. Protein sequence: CASGRQINEQFF.

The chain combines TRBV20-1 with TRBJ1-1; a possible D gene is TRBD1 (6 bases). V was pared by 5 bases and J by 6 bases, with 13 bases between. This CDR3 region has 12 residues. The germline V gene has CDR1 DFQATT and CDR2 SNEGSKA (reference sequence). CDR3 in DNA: TGCAGTGCTGAGGGGGGAAGTCCTGAAGCTTTCTTT. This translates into CSAEGGSPEAFF.

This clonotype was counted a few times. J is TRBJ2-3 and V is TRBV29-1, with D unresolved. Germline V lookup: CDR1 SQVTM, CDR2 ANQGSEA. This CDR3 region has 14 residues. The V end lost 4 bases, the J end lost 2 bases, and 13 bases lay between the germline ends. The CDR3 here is CSVGTPVTTDTQYF. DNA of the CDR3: TGCAGCGTTGGGACCCCGGTTACCACAGATACGCAGTATTTT.

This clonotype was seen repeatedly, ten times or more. The CDR3 region is CASTGTGDQPQHF. CDR3 DNA sequence: TGTGCCAGCACCGGGACAGGGGATCAGCCCCAGCATTTT. The V gene is TRBV2, the J gene TRBJ1-5; 10 bases agree with TRBD1. V shed 7 bases and J 5 bases; nucleotides not matched to a gene: 2. From germline, CDR1 is SNHLY and CDR2 FYNNEI. The CDR3 consists of 13 residues.

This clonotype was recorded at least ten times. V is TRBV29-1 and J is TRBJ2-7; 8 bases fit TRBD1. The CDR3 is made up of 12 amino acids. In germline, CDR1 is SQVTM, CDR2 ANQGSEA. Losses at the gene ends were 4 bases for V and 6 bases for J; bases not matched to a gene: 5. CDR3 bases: TGCAGCGTTGGACCCACAGGGGGCGAGCAGTACTTC. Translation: CSVGPTGGEQYF.

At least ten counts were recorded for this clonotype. CDR3: CAISESGREETQYF. The CDR3 nucleotides read TGTGCCATCAGTGAGTCGGGTCGGGAAGAGACCCAGTACTTC. This rearrangement joins TRBV10-3 to TRBJ2-5; no clear D gene. Trimming shortened V by 0 bases and J by 3 bases, and 8 bases separated the two germline ends. Germline V CDR1 and CDR2: ENHRY, SYGVKD. CDR3 length equals 14 residues.

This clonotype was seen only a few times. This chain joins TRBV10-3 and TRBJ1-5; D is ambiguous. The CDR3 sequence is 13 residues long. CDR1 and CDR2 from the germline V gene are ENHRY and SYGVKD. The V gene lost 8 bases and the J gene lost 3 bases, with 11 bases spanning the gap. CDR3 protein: CAIGSTDNQPQHF. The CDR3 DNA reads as TGTGCCATCGGCTCCACAGACAATCAGCCCCAGCATTTT.

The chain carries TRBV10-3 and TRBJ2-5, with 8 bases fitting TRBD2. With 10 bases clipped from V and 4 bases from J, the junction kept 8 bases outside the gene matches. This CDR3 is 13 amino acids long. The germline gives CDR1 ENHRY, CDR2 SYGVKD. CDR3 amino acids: CATKREPGETQYF. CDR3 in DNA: TGTGCCACCAAGCGGGAGCCAGGAGAGACCCAGTACTTC.

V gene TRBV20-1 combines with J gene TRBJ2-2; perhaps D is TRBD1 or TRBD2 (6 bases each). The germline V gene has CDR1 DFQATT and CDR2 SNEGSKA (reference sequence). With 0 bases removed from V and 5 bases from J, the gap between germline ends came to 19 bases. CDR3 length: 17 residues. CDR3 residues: CSARDRVGRGQTGELFF. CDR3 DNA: TGCAGTGCTAGAGATCGGGTGGGCCGGGGGCAAACCGGGGAGCTGTTTTTT.

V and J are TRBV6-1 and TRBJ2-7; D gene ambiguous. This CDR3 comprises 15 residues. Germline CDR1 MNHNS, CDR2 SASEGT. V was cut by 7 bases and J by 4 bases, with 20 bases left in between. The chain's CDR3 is CASKNRPLPAYEQYF. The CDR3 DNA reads TGTGCCAGCAAGAATCGGCCTTTGCCCGCGTACGAGCAGTACTTC.